A single sample is the source of the 5 T cell receptor beta chains below, sequenced in a study of cytomegalovirus exposure and HLA in healthy donors. The primer mix had 60 Vbeta and 13 Jbeta primers. Clones were sequenced by immunoSEQ multiplex PCR, and TCRdb holds only the in-frame ones, with some missing. The repertoire table contains some 80,000 clones. The sequencing input was PBMCs. Every receptor here comes from a man aged 50 to 59 in good health and CMV-seropositive.

Here the CDR3 reads CASMRGTTNTEAFF. DNA of the CDR3: TGTGCCAGCATGCGGGGAACAACCAACACTGAAGCTTTCTTT. This rearrangement joins TRBV6-5 to TRBJ1-1; no reliable D call. Germline V CDR1 and CDR2: MNHEY, SVGAGI. The CDR3 is made up of 14 amino acids. V was shortened by 7 bases and J by 2 bases, with 14 bases between the two germline ends.

J is TRBJ2-5 and V is TRBV4-1; the D is unclear. Germline CDR1 is MGHRA and CDR2 is YSYEKL. Trimming shortened V by 0 bases and J by 1 base, and 18 bases separated the two germline ends. The CDR3 totals 18 residues. The CDR3: CASSQDQVPLQLQETQYF. CDR3 nucleotide sequence: TGCGCCAGCAGCCAAGATCAGGTCCCCCTTCAACTCCAAGAGACCCAGTACTTC.

The chain has TRBV11-3 and TRBJ2-2; possibly TRBD2 for D (6 bases). V was clipped by 5 bases and J by 5 bases, with 12 bases between them. CDR3 length equals 14 residues. Germline CDR1 reads SGHNT; CDR2 reads YENEEA. CDR3 amino acids: CASSGRGITGELFF. CDR3 nucleotides: TGTGCCAGCAGCGGACGGGGGATAACCGGGGAGCTGTTTTTT.

The V gene is TRBV6-5, the J gene TRBJ2-6, with D tentatively TRBD2 (5 bases). This CDR3 is 14 amino acids long. Trimming stripped 5 bases from V and 2 bases from J, with 7 bases between. Per the germline V gene, CDR1 is MNHEY and CDR2 is SVGAGI. The CDR3 sequence is CASSGGTGANVLTF. In nucleotides, the CDR3 is TGTGCCAGCAGTGGAGGTACTGGGGCCAACGTCCTGACTTTC.

The chain has TRBV9 and TRBJ2-2; 10 bases fit TRBD2. CDR1 and CDR2 from the germline V gene are SGDLS and YYNGEE. This CDR3 is built from 15 residues. V dropped 7 bases and J dropped 7; count of bases not matched to a gene: 10. The DNA of the CDR3 is TGTGCCAGCTCCTCTAGCGGGAGCGGAGGCGGGGAGCTGTTTTTT. Translation gives CASSSSGSGGGELFF.